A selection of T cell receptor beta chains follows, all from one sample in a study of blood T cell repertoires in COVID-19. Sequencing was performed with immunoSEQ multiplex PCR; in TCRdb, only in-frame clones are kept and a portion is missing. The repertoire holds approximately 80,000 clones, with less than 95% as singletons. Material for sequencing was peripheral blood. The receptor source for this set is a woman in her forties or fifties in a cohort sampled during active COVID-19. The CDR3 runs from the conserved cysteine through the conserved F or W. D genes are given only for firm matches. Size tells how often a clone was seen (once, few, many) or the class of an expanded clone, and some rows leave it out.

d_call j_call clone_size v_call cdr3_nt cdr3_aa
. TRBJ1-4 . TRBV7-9 TGTGCCAGCAGCCCTTGGACAGCAGCTAATGAAAAACTGTTTTTT CASSPWTAANEKLFF
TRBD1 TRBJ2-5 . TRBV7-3 TGTGCCAGCAGCTTACACAGGGGGGAAGAGACCCAGTACTTC CASSLHRGEETQYF
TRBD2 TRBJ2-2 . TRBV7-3 TGTGCCAGCAGCTTAACAGGCCTAGCGGCGAACACCGGGGAGCTGTTTTTT CASSLTGLAANTGELFF
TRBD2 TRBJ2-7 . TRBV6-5 TGTGCCAGCAGTTACGTGCTAGCGGGAGCCTACGAGCAGTACTTC CASSYVLAGAYEQYF
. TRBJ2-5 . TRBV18 TGTGCCAGCTCAGAGAGGGACTTAAGGGTCGCCCAGTACTTC CASSERDLRVAQYF
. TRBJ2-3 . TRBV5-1 TGCGCCAGCAGCTTCTCTGAACTTGGTCTTCCTACGCAGTATTTT CASSFSELGLPTQYF
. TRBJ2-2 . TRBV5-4 TGTGCCAGCAGCTTGGATCCGGACGGAGGACCCAGACCTTTGTTTTTT CASSLDPDGGPRPLFF
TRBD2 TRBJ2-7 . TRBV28 TGTGCCAGCGGTCTGGCGGGGGGACCCTACGAGCAGTACTTC CASGLAGGPYEQYF
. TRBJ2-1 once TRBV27 TGTGCCAGCAGTTTAGCGGGTCGGGGCAATGAGCAGTTCTTC CASSLAGRGNEQFF
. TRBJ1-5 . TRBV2 TGTGCCAGCTCAGGGGTGAGTCAGCCCCAGCATTTT CASSGVSQPQHF
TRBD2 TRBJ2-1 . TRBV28 TGTGCCAGCATAGGAGCGGGAGGAAGCAATGAGCAGTTCTTC CASIGAGGSNEQFF
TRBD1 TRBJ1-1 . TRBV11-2 TGTGCCAGCAGCCCGGGACAGGGGGGGACGGCTTTCTTT CASSPGQGGTAFF
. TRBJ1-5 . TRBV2 TGTGCCAGCAGTCCTCAGGGAATCGGGAGCAATCAGCCCCAGCATTTT CASSPQGIGSNQPQHF
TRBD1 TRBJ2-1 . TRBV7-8 TGTGCCAGCAGCTTATCAGGGGGCCAACGGGCGGAGCAGTTCTTC CASSLSGGQRAEQFF
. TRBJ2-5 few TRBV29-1 TGCAGCGTTGGGGGAGAAGGGACCCAGTACTTC CSVGGEGTQYF
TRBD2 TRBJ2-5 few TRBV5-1 TGCGCCACCCGAGGGCCTGGGAGACTAGCGGGAGGGCCACAAGAGACCCAGTACTTC CATRGPGRLAGGPQETQYF
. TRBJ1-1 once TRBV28 TGTGCCAGCAGGTTACAGGGCACTGAAGCTTTCTTT CASRLQGTEAFF
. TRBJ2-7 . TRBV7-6 TGTGCCAGCAGCTTAGTCGACGAGGCCTACGAGCAGTACTTC CASSLVDEAYEQYF
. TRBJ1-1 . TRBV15 TGTGCCACCAGCAATGATGTAACACCACGGGGCACTGAAGCTTTCTTT CATSNDVTPRGTEAFF
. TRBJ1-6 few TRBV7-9 TGTGCCAGCAGCTTAGAGGTCCCGGGGTCACCCCTCCACTTT CASSLEVPGSPLHF
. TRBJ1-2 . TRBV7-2 TGTGCCAGCAGCTTAGACAGGGCGGGCTATGGCTACACCTTC CASSLDRAGYGYTF
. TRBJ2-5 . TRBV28 TGTGCCAGCCTTAAGCTGCCAGGGACCCAGTACTTC CASLKLPGTQYF
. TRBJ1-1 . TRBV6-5 TGTGCCAGCAGTATACGCACGGGCACTGAAGCTTTCTTT CASSIRTGTEAFF
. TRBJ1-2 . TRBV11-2 TGTGCCAGCAGGGCACCCAGGGCCGGAATTAAATATGGCTACACCTTC CASRAPRAGIKYGYTF
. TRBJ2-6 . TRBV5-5 TGTGCCAGCAGCTTGGAGCACTCACTAGCAGCTGGGGCCAACGTCCTGACTTTC CASSLEHSLAAGANVLTF
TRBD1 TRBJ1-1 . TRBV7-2 TGTGCCAGCAGCCAGGGACAGGGGAACACTGAAGCTTTCTTT CASSQGQGNTEAFF
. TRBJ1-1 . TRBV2 TGTGCCAGCAGTGAAGATACGGGGGTGGCTTTCTTT CASSEDTGVAFF
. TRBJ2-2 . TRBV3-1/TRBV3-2 TGTGCCAGCAGCCAAAGGACAGACCTCAACGCCGGGGAGCTGTTTTTT CASSQRTDLNAGELFF
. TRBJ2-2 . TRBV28 TGTGCCACCCAGGGGCCCGGGGAGCTGTTTTTT CATQGPGELFF
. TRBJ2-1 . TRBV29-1 TGCAGCGTTGATGCCAGGCGCTCCTACAATGAGCAGTTCTTC CSVDARRSYNEQFF
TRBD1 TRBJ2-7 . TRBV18 TGTGCCAGCTCACTTTGGACAGGGGGAGGCTACGAGCAGTACTTC CASSLWTGGGYEQYF
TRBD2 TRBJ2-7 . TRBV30 TGTGCCTGGAGTGTGGGAGGGCGGCAGTACTTC CAWSVGGRQYF
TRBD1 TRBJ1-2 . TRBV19 TGTGCCAGTAGTAAGGACAGGGGGGCCTATGGCTACACCTTC CASSKDRGAYGYTF
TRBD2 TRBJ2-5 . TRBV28 TGTGCCAGCAGCCGCGGACTAGCGGAGACTGAAGAGACCCAGTACTTC CASSRGLAETEETQYF
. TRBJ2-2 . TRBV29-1 TGCAGCGTTGAGAGTTGGGGGGAGCTGTTTTTT CSVESWGELFF
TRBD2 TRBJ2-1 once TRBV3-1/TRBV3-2 TGTGCCAGCAGCCATGATACTTCTAGCGGGAGTAATAATGAGCAGTTCTTC CASSHDTSSGSNNEQFF
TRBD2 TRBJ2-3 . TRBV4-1 TGCGCCAGCAGCCAAGAGAGTAGCGGGAGGGATAGCACAGATACGCAGTATTTT CASSQESSGRDSTDTQYF
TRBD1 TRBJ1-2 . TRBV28 TGTGCCAGCAGGATTCCCCTACAGGGGGACTATGGCTACACCTTC CASRIPLQGDYGYTF
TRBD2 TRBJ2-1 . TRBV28 TGTGCCAGCAGCCAGTCGGGGGGAGGGCCGCGTGAGCAGTTCTTC CASSQSGGGPREQFF
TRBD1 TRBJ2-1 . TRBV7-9 TGTGCCAGCAGCTTAGCGTCCACAGGGGGCAATGAGCAGTTCTTC CASSLASTGGNEQFF
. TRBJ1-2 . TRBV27 TGTGCCAGCAGTCTGACAGCTAACTATGGCTACACCTTC CASSLTANYGYTF
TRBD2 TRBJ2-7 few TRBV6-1 TGTGCCAGCAGTGAATTAGCGGGAGGGCCGTACGAGCAGTACTTC CASSELAGGPYEQYF
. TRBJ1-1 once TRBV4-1 TGCGCCAGCAGCCAAGATAGGGGAACGGGAGCTTTCTTT CASSQDRGTGAFF
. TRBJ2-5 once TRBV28 TGTGCCAGCAGTTTCGGAGGGCCCCAAGAGACCCAGTACTTC CASSFGGPQETQYF
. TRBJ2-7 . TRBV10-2 TGCGCCAGCTCCGAAGAGGTGGCGAGGGAGCAGTACTTC CASSEEVAREQYF
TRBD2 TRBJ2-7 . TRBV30 TGTGCCTGGAGCCCACTGGGGAGCGGGGCCCTCTACGAGCAGTACTTC CAWSPLGSGALYEQYF
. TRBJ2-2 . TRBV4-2 TGTGCCAGCAGCCAAAAGATGCGGCAGTGGGCAGGGGAGGGCACCGGGGAGCTGTTTTTT CASSQKMRQWAGEGTGELFF
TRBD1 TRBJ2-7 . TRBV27 TGTGCCAGCAGTCCCGCTCCTCGACAGGGGGCAAGGTACGAGCAGTACTTC CASSPAPRQGARYEQYF
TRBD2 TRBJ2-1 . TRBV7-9 TGTGCCAGCAGCTTAGCTAGCGGGAACTACAATGAGCAGTTCTTC CASSLASGNYNEQFF
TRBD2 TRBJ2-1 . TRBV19 TGTGCCAGTAGTCCCAGCGGGAGTGGGTACAATGAGCAGTTCTTC CASSPSGSGYNEQFF
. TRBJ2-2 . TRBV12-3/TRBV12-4 TGTGCCAGCAGTTTAGACACATCGGGGGAGCTGTTTTTT CASSLDTSGELFF
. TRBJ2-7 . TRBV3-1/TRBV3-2 TGTGCCAGCAGCCAAGATGCGGCAGTCGCATACGAGCAGTACTTC CASSQDAAVAYEQYF
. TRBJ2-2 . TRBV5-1 TGCGCCAGCAGCTTGACAGCTAGCCCTGACACCGGGGAGCTGTTTTTT CASSLTASPDTGELFF
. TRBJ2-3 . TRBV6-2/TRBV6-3 TGTGCCAGCAGTTACTCGAGCGGGTCTAACACAGATACGCAGTATTTT CASSYSSGSNTDTQYF
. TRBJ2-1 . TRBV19 TGTGCCAGTAGTATTGCGGCAGGGGAGTCCCACAATGAGCAGTTCTTC CASSIAAGESHNEQFF
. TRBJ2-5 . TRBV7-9 TGTGCCAGCAGCCCAAACAGGGAACAAGAGACCCAGTACTTC CASSPNREQETQYF
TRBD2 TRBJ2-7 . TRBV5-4 TGTGCCAGCAGCCGAGGGTTTAGCGGGAGTATTGACGAGCAGTACTTC CASSRGFSGSIDEQYF
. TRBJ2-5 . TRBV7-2 TGTGCCAGCAGCCCCCTCCGGGGTAGCGGAGGTAAAGAGACCCAGTACTTC CASSPLRGSGGKETQYF
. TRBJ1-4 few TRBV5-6 TGTGCCAGCAGCTTGGTGAGGGATGGTGAAAAACTGTTTTTT CASSLVRDGEKLFF